This T cell receptor beta chain was recorded in a study of Graves' ophthalmopathy and Graves' hyperthyroidism. Study as a whole: No treatment had been given when peripheral blood was collected at initial diagnosis. Overall study findings and caveats: Sensitivity of around 88% and specificity of roughly 80% were achieved when a 13-signature model separated ophthalmopathy from stable hyperthyroidism. Most thyroid-expanded clonotypes exceeding 0.001 frequency were also found in blood.

The germline V gene encodes CDR1 MNHNS and CDR2 SASEGT. This CDR3 contains 15 residues. V was pared by 6 bases and J by 5 bases, with 6 bases of the junction left unmatched. No donor had other autoimmune disease, uncontrolled infection, pregnancy or lactation. The table lists this clonotype with a few counts. The antigen is unknown. Transcripts of RNA were the source for amplifying TCR beta CDR3 regions. First-round RT-PCR employed HTBI primers, with a second-round multiplex PCR after it. MiXCR, run by TCRdb on the multiplex PCR reads, gives a single entry per CDR3 protein. The top ten clones hold around 7% of a sample with hundreds of thousands of distinct CDR3 sequences, 22% of them seen once.

The sequencing input was peripheral blood. The receptor's source is a young woman with stable Graves' hyperthyroidism. Some clones in this sample may be carry-over from other donors' samples. V gene TRBV6-1 combines with J gene TRBJ2-3; 12 bases are shared with TRBD2. This CDR3 reads CASSHTSGGLDTQYF. The DNA for the CDR3 is TGTGCCAGCAGCCACACTAGCGGGGGGTTAGATACGCAGTATTTT.